Here is one T cell receptor beta chain with its context. Its antigen is not identified. The data stem from a study of OX40 agonist ivuxolimab in advanced cancers. Repertoires were generated with immunoSEQ multiplex PCR, while TCRdb's copy carries only in-frame clones and drops some. The table records about 72,000 clones, 81% of them present only once. Germline values: CDR1 SGHTA, CDR2 FQGNSA. The CDR3 loop spans 15 amino acids. The V gene lost 4 bases and the J gene lost 2 bases, with 15 bases spanning the gap. Regarding the study as a whole: Compared with others, partial responders at 0.1-3.0 mg/kg displayed clonal expansion among the lowest.

Here the sequenced sample was CD4+ or CD8+ T cells sorted from blood, taken in a trial of the OX40 agonist ivuxolimab. This TCR was sampled from an adult with an advanced solid tumor such as melanoma, head and neck, liver or kidney cancer. The chain couples TRBV7-2 to TRBJ2-7; D unresolved. CDR3 region: CASSSGRESPYEQYF. The CDR3, as DNA: TGTGCCAGCAGCTCCGGTCGCGAAAGCCCCTACGAGCAGTACTTC.